Listed below are T cell receptor beta chains from one sample, sequenced in a study of shared clonotypes between healthy human individuals. Clones were read by immunoSEQ multiplex PCR, and TCRdb kept only the in-frame ones, dropping some. The profile shows around 95,000 clones, more than 45% of them singletons. The sequenced sample consisted of PBMCs. The source of these receptors is a woman in her thirties or forties in good health. Some clones in this sample may be carry-over from other donors' samples. Each CDR3 is given with its conserved first and last residue. Each record gives: clone size, V gene, J gene, D gene, CDR3 protein, CDR3 DNA. A D gene is named only where the DNA matches it firmly. The size of a clone is reported for some rows only, either as once, few or many, or as a class for expanded clones.

.	TRBV7-8	TRBJ1-3	.	CASSLYGNSGNTIYF	TGTGCCAGCAGCTTGTACGGAAACTCTGGAAACACCATATATTTT
many	TRBV19	TRBJ1-2	TRBD1	CASRPVRDRDNYGYTF	TGTGCCAGTAGGCCTGTGCGGGACAGAGACAACTATGGCTACACCTTC
few	TRBV2	TRBJ2-7	.	CASSGAGLYEQYF	TGTGCCAGCAGTGGGGCAGGGCTCTACGAGCAGTACTTC
.	TRBV5-1	TRBJ2-7	TRBD1	CASSWGTGYEQYF	TGCGCCAGCAGCTGGGGGACAGGTTACGAGCAGTACTTC
.	TRBV7-2	TRBJ2-7	.	CASSAQGYSYEQYF	TGTGCCAGCAGCGCCCAGGGGTACTCCTACGAGCAGTACTTC
.	TRBV27	TRBJ2-7	TRBD2	CASSPAGVGYEQYF	TGTGCCAGCAGCCCTGCGGGAGTGGGGTACGAGCAGTACTTC
few	TRBV9	TRBJ2-5	.	CASSGQGAWEETQYF	TGTGCCAGCAGCGGGCAAGGGGCCTGGGAAGAGACCCAGTACTTC
.	TRBV29-1	TRBJ2-1	TRBD2	CSVEDASGVSGFF	TGCAGCGTTGAAGATGCTAGCGGGGTGTCGGGGTTCTTC
.	TRBV28	TRBJ1-3	.	CASRGYSGNTIYF	TGTGCCAGCAGGGGTTACTCTGGAAACACCATATATTTT
.	TRBV7-2	TRBJ2-7	TRBD2	CASSLAVAGGGEQYF	TGTGCCAGCAGCTTAGCGGTGGCGGGAGGGGGCGAGCAGTACTTC
.	TRBV29-1	TRBJ1-1	.	CSVDPGPQDTEAFF	TGCAGCGTTGACCCGGGACCACAGGACACTGAAGCTTTCTTT
.	TRBV18	TRBJ2-1	TRBD2	CASSLAGGRNEQFF	TGTGCCAGCTCCCTAGCGGGAGGCCGCAATGAGCAGTTCTTC
many	TRBV6-1	TRBJ1-3	TRBD1	CASSQDRGPSGNTIYF	TGTGCCAGCAGTCAAGACAGGGGACCCTCTGGAAACACCATATATTTT
.	TRBV20-1	TRBJ2-7	.	CSALRSYEQYF	TGCAGTGCCCTTAGATCCTACGAGCAGTACTTC
.	TRBV5-1	TRBJ2-3	.	CASSSTGQIKRTDTQYF	TGCGCCAGCAGCTCCACCGGACAGATAAAGAGGACAGATACGCAGTATTTT
once	TRBV29-1	TRBJ1-2	.	CSVRQALNYGYTF	TGCAGCGTCCGACAGGCTCTTAACTATGGCTACACCTTC
many	TRBV30	TRBJ2-3	.	CAWGRAGRGTDTQCF	TGTGCCTGGGGTCGGGCGGGAAGAGGAACAGATACGCAGTGTTTT
.	TRBV10-3	TRBJ1-2	.	CAISENQFYGYTF	TGTGCCATCAGTGAAAATCAGTTCTATGGCTACACCTTC
.	TRBV5-1	TRBJ2-7	.	CASSQAGEGAYEQYF	TGCGCCAGCAGCCAGGCCGGGGAGGGGGCCTACGAGCAGTACTTC
many	TRBV5-4	TRBJ2-7	TRBD2	CASTDGLAAEQYF	TGTGCCAGCACCGATGGGCTAGCGGCGGAGCAGTACTTC
.	TRBV5-7	TRBJ2-7	TRBD1	CASSLDGQGWEQYF	TGTGCCAGCAGCTTGGACGGACAGGGTTGGGAGCAGTACTTC
.	TRBV28	TRBJ2-1	TRBD2	CASRTSGRYNEQFF	TGTGCCAGCAGAACTAGCGGGAGGTACAATGAGCAGTTCTTC
few	TRBV9	TRBJ1-2	.	CASSSPPNYGYTF	TGTGCCAGCAGCTCCCCCCCTAACTATGGCTACACCTTC
.	TRBV10-3	TRBJ1-2	TRBD1	CAISRQGDYGYTF	TGTGCCATCAGTCGACAGGGCGACTATGGCTACACCTTC
many	TRBV2	TRBJ2-3	.	CASSEEGQGGDTQYF	TGTGCCAGCAGTGAAGAGGGGCAGGGTGGAGATACGCAGTATTTT
.	TRBV19	TRBJ2-5	.	CASSIGTKTQYF	TGTGCCAGTAGTATCGGGACCAAGACCCAGTACTTC
few	TRBV27	TRBJ1-1	.	CASSNRVNTEAFF	TGTGCCAGCAGCAACAGGGTGAACACTGAAGCTTTCTTT
.	TRBV30	TRBJ1-3	.	CAWLRSRSGNTIYF	TGTGCCTGGTTGAGGTCGCGCTCTGGAAACACCATATATTTT
many	TRBV27	TRBJ2-7	.	CASSGYGSEQYF	TGTGCCAGCAGTGGCTATGGGAGCGAGCAGTACTTC
few	TRBV15	TRBJ1-2	.	CATSRDRVGYTF	TGTGCCACCAGCAGAGACAGGGTTGGCTACACCTTC
many	TRBV28	TRBJ1-5	.	CASSAGGLPQHF	TGTGCCAGCAGTGCGGGGGGGTTGCCCCAGCATTTT
many	TRBV28	TRBJ1-1	.	CASREQTNTEAFF	TGTGCCAGCAGAGAACAGACGAACACTGAAGCTTTCTTT
many	TRBV5-4	TRBJ2-5	.	CASSLDREETQYF	TGTGCCAGCAGCTTGGACAGGGAGGAGACCCAGTACTTC
.	TRBV29-1	TRBJ2-1	.	CSVRPLINEQFF	TGCAGCGTTCGGCCATTAATCAATGAGCAGTTCTTC
many	TRBV11-3	TRBJ2-6	.	CASSFTTISTSRANVLTF	TGTGCCAGCAGCTTTACAACGATCTCGACAAGTCGGGCCAACGTCCTGACTTTC
many	TRBV28	TRBJ1-5	TRBD1	CASRGQGDQPQHF	TGTGCCAGCAGGGGACAGGGCGATCAGCCCCAGCATTTT
.	TRBV6-5	TRBJ2-7	TRBD2	CASRLAGVGYEQYF	TGTGCCAGCAGGCTAGCGGGAGTGGGCTACGAGCAGTACTTC
few	TRBV2	TRBJ2-7	.	CASSGEGPARQYF	TGTGCCAGCAGTGGAGAAGGGCCGGCGAGGCAGTACTTC
.	TRBV7-2	TRBJ1-4	.	CASSSDRHANEKLFF	TGTGCCAGCAGCTCCGACAGGCACGCTAATGAAAAACTGTTTTTT
.	TRBV11-2	TRBJ2-5	.	CASSWLGETQYF	TGTGCCAGCAGCTGGCTGGGGGAGACCCAGTACTTC
many	TRBV7-3	TRBJ2-3	TRBD2	CASSFFSGPTDTQYF	TGTGCCAGCAGCTTTTTTAGCGGGCCCACAGATACGCAGTATTTT
few	TRBV29-1	TRBJ2-7	TRBD1	CSAGTGEPYEQYF	TGCAGCGCCGGGACAGGAGAGCCCTACGAGCAGTACTTC
.	TRBV5-6	TRBJ2-3	.	CASSRGAGTDTQYF	TGTGCCAGCAGTCGGGGGGCAGGCACAGATACGCAGTATTTT
many	TRBV29-1	TRBJ1-1	.	CSVALGTAGTEAFF	TGCAGCGTAGCACTCGGGACGGCGGGTACTGAAGCTTTCTTT
.	TRBV18	TRBJ1-6	.	CASSPQTVGNSPLHF	TGTGCCAGCTCACCACAGACAGTGGGGAATTCACCCCTCCACTTT
once	TRBV4-3	TRBJ1-1	.	CASSPLNTVAEAFF	TGCGCCAGCAGCCCTCTCAACACTGTTGCTGAAGCTTTCTTT